Listed below are T cell receptor beta chains from one sample, sequenced in a study of early T cells in non-severe SARS-CoV-2 infection. TCRdb recomputed calls from the 5' RACE reads with MiXCR, one row per CDR3 protein. The sample has about 40,000 distinct CDR3 sequences; approximately 22% are singletons. The specimen was whole blood, collected at baseline. The origin of the receptors is an adult who was a healthcare worker with PCR-confirmed SARS-CoV-2 infection or an uninfected control (not recorded which). Each CDR3 is given with its conserved first and last residue. A D gene is named only where the DNA matches it firmly. Size is omitted from some rows. Given values are once, few, many or a class for expanded clones.

CASSTGTRVSYEQYF | TGTGCCAGTAGTACCGGGACAAGGGTTTCCTACGAGCAGTACTTC | TRBV19 | NA | TRBJ2-7 | NA
CASSRAASGGDTQYF | TGCGCCAGCAGCCGAGCAGCTAGCGGGGGAGATACGCAGTATTTT | TRBV10-1 | NA | TRBJ2-3 | TRBD2
CASGLGESTDTQYF | TGTGCTAGTGGCCTGGGGGAGAGCACAGATACGCAGTATTTT | TRBV12-5 | NA | TRBJ2-3 | NA
CASSQQGEIEKLFF | TGTGCCAGCAGCCAACAGGGTGAGATTGAAAAACTGTTTTTT | TRBV5-4 | NA | TRBJ1-4 | NA
CASSQVGRVRYEAFF | TGTGCCAGCAGCCAAGTTGGGAGAGTCCGTTATGAAGCTTTCTTT | TRBV3-1 | few | TRBJ1-1 | NA
CASSLGTSGDEQYF | TGTGCCAGCAGCTTGGGGACTAGCGGGGACGAGCAGTACTTC | TRBV7-9 | few | TRBJ2-7 | TRBD2
CASSSEAAYEQYF | TGTGCCAGCAGCTCGGAGGCGGCATACGAGCAGTACTTC | TRBV7-9 | few | TRBJ2-7 | NA
CSARDVTGVDYEQYF | TGCAGTGCTAGAGACGTGACAGGGGTTGACTACGAGCAGTACTTC | TRBV20-1 | few | TRBJ2-7 | TRBD1
CSARRSGGSITEAFF | TGCAGTGCCCGCCGCTCAGGGGGCTCGATCACTGAAGCTTTCTTT | TRBV20-1 | NA | TRBJ1-1 | TRBD1
CASSLFPGTASYNEQFF | TGTGCCAGCAGCTTATTTCCTGGGACAGCCTCCTACAATGAGCAGTTCTTC | TRBV7-9 | few | TRBJ2-1 | TRBD1
CASSFLGVGYTF | TGTGCCAGTAGTTTCCTAGGAGTTGGCTACACCTTC | TRBV19 | NA | TRBJ1-2 | NA
CASSLQGLSEKLFF | TGTGCCAGCAGCCTACAGGGGTTGAGCGAAAAACTGTTTTTT | TRBV7-9 | NA | TRBJ1-4 | TRBD1
CASRQVGTDTQYF | TGTGCCAGTCGACAGGTCGGGACAGATACGCAGTATTTT | TRBV19 | NA | TRBJ2-3 | NA
CASMGAGELFF | TGTGCCAGCATGGGCGCCGGGGAGCTGTTTTTT | TRBV12-3/TRBV12-4 | NA | TRBJ2-2 | NA
CASSYSGTDQPQHF | TGTGCCAGCAGCTACTCCGGGACAGATCAGCCCCAGCATTTT | TRBV7-2 | few | TRBJ1-5 | TRBD1
CASSLNPGANVLTF | TGTGCTAGCAGCCTTAACCCCGGGGCCAACGTCCTGACTTTC | TRBV7-7 | NA | TRBJ2-6 | NA
CASSLKRGAQPYNEQFF | TGTGCCAGCAGCCTTAAGCGGGGGGCCCAGCCCTACAATGAGCAGTTCTTC | TRBV7-2 | NA | TRBJ2-1 | TRBD2